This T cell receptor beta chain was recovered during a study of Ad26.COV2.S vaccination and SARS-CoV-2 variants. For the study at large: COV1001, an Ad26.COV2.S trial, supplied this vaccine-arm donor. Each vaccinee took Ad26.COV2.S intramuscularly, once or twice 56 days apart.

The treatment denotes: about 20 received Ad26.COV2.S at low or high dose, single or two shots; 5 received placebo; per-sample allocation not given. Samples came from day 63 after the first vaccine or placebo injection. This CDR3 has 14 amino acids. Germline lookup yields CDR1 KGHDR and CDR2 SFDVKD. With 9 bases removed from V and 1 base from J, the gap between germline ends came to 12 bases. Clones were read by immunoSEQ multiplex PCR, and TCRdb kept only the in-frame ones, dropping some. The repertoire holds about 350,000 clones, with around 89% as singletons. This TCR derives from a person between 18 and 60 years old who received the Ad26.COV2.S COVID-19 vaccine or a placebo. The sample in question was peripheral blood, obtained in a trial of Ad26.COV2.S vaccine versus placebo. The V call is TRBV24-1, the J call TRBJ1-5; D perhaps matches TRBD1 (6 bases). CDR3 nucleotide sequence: TGTGCCACCTCTGACAGGCTCAGCAATCAGCCCCAGCATTTT. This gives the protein CATSDRLSNQPQHF.